The TCR beta chain under discussion was sequenced for a study of human CD8 memory T cell subsets. Study observations and caveats: Overlapping only minimally, the repertoires of stem-like memory and precursor exhausted T cells were largely separate from each other. For stem-like memory and precursor exhausted T cells, diversity was similarly high, which was not true of effector memory cells.

It was UMI-labeled 5' RACE by which the TCR beta libraries were made. Each CDR3 protein gets one entry in TCRdb, which reprocessed the 5' RACE reads and gives no DNA. The specimen's table records roughly 7,000 distinct CDR3 sequences. For every subset, the RNA was derived from duplicate vials of about 140,000 sorted CD8+ T cells. Details on this clonotype: Its antigen is not identified.

The material sequenced was CD8+ T cells from PBMCs. The sequence derives from a human donor in good health.

The CDR3 region is CASSGLEQPVYPGLPINTQYF. The rearrangement joins TRBV27 to TRBJ2-3; TCRdb selects TRBD2, and the lack of DNA leaves this call unchecked. Germline V gene data show CDR1 as MNHEY and CDR2 as SMNVEV (reference sequence). This CDR3 comprises 21 residues.